This T cell receptor (beta chain) was sequenced during a study of blood T cell repertoires in COVID-19. Study information: Whether acute or convalescent, the COVID-19 samples came from the United States, Italy and Spain. Sources were T cells, B-cell-depleted T cells, or PBMCs; the material itself was cDNA or gDNA.

This clone has just a few counts. CDR1 and CDR2 from the germline V gene are MNHEY and SMNVEV (reference sequence). V was cut by 6 bases and J by 10 bases, with 19 bases left in between. The CDR3 extends over 15 amino acids. In the study's own analysis: From reference gene primer amplification, estimates of nucleated cell counts were derived. Repertoires were generated with immunoSEQ multiplex PCR, while TCRdb's copy carries only in-frame clones and drops some. For V, J and clone size, that table is used; D and trimming come from the DNA. The repertoire holds 40,000 to 60,000 clones, with 84% as singletons.

Sequencing was done on a sample of peripheral blood. The clonotype originates from a man aged 50 to 59 with acute or convalescent COVID-19. The chain recombines TRBV27 with TRBJ1-6; D might be TRBD1 (6 bases). The CDR3 DNA sequence: TGTGCCAGCAGCTTGGGGGCGGCGTTTAACTCACCCCTCCACTTT. Its translation is CASSLGAAFNSPLHF.